The 18 T cell receptor beta chains reported below all come from one sample, sequenced in a study of CD8 T cells in Susac syndrome. cDNA came from about 0.5 to 1 ug RNA primed by random hexamers. TCRdb called the immunoSEQ multiplex PCR reads again in MiXCR, with one record for every CDR3 protein. The sample yields about 180,000 distinct CDR3 sequences, 85% to 95% seen once. The sequenced sample consisted of CD8+ T cells from PBMCs. These receptor sequences come from a human donor with multiple sclerosis.

This clonotype was counted a single time. V gene TRBV6-5 combines with J gene TRBJ2-7; no reliable D call. CDR1 and CDR2 from the germline V gene are MNHEY and SVGAGI. This CDR3 region has 12 residues. V was clipped by 2 bases and J by 2 bases, with 4 bases between them. For the CDR3, the DNA is TGTGCCAGCAGTTACAACGCCTACGAGCAGTACTTC. Its protein is CASSYNAYEQYF.

V gene TRBV9 combines with J gene TRBJ1-2; D is possibly TRBD1 (6 bases). This CDR3 has 17 residues. CDR1 is SGDLS and CDR2 is YYNGEE in the germline V gene. V was pared by 3 bases and J by 4 bases, with 22 bases between. This CDR3 reads CASSGVGGELLSYGYTF. CDR3 in DNA: TGTGCCAGCAGCGGAGTGGGGGGCGAACTCCTATCCTATGGCTACACCTTC.

This clonotype occurred once. V usage is TRBV3-1 and J usage is TRBJ1-2; D not certain. This CDR3 comprises 14 residues. CDR1 is LGHDT, CDR2 YNNKEL, per germline (reference sequence). Trimming cost V 5 bases and J 8 bases, with 18 bases left between them. The chain's CDR3 is CASSNPGPEVGYTF. For the CDR3, the DNA is TGTGCCAGCAGCAACCCCGGGCCAGAGGTGGGCTACACCTTC.

The gene calls are TRBV20-1 and TRBJ1-5; 11 bases match TRBD1. The CDR3 contains 16 residues. Germline CDR1 is DFQATT and CDR2 is SNEGSKA (reference sequence). V lost 1 base to trimming and J lost 8 bases; unmatched junction nucleotides: 10. The CDR3 is CSARGWDRGFSEPQHF. DNA of the CDR3: TGCAGTGCTAGAGGTTGGGACAGGGGGTTTTCGGAGCCCCAGCATTTT.

This clonotype was recorded only once. This sequence joins TRBV29-1 and TRBJ2-1, with TRBD2 matching over 14 bases. J was trimmed by 4 bases and V by 4 bases; bases with no gene match: 12. The germline CDR1 and CDR2 sequences are SQVTM and ANQGSEA. The length of the CDR3 is 18 residues. The CDR3, as DNA: TGCAGCGTTGGGGGACTAGCGGGAGAAGGGTCCTGGTACAATGAGCAGTTCTTC. Translating it yields CSVGGLAGEGSWYNEQFF.

V and J are TRBV20-1 and TRBJ2-5, with 9 bases fitting TRBD1. V gave up 5 bases and J gave up 5 bases; unmatched junction bases: 9. The length of the CDR3 is 14 residues. Germline V gives CDR1 DFQATT, CDR2 SNEGSKA (reference sequence). The CDR3 DNA is TGCAGTGCTTTACAGGGGGCGTCGGGTGAGACCCAGTACTTC. It translates to CSALQGASGETQYF.

In this sample, this clonotype turned up once. This sequence joins TRBV20-1 and TRBJ2-7; possible D gene TRBD2, 6 bases. Trimming cost V 3 bases and J 2 bases, with 14 bases left between them. CDR1 DFQATT and CDR2 SNEGSKA come from the germline V gene (reference sequence). This CDR3 is built from 14 residues. DNA for the CDR3: TGCAGTGCTAGGGCGCGGGGCGAACCCTACGAGCAGTACTTC. It specifies CSARARGEPYEQYF.

This chain connects TRBV3-1 to TRBJ1-4; tentative D call: TRBD1 (5 bases). Germline CDR1 and CDR2: LGHDT and YNNKEL (reference sequence). V lost 4 bases, J lost 8 bases, and 17 bases lay in between. This CDR3 has 15 amino acids. CDR3 amino acids: CASSPRGEPVEKLFF. The DNA for the CDR3 is TGTGCCAGCAGCCCAAGGGGCGAGCCGGTAGAAAAACTGTTTTTT.

CDR3 bases: TGCAGTGCTAGAGAATCAGTCGGCTACGAGCAGTACTTC. Translating gives CSARESVGYEQYF. The chain carries TRBV20-1 and TRBJ2-7; D gene unclear. The CDR3 spans 13 residues. V was trimmed by 0 bases and J by 3 bases, leaving 9 bases between them. Germline V lookup: CDR1 DFQATT, CDR2 SNEGSKA (reference sequence).

V and J are TRBV9 and TRBJ1-5; D remains ambiguous. The V gene's germline CDR1 is SGDLS and CDR2 YYNGEE. The CDR3 has 15 amino acids. The V end lost 3 bases, the J end lost 2 bases, and 12 bases lay between the germline ends. CDR3 sequence reads: CASSEAGGRNQPQHF. In DNA, the CDR3 is TGTGCCAGCAGCGAGGCAGGAGGTCGCAATCAGCCCCAGCATTTT.

This chain's CDR3 is CASSPDPPLNYGYTF. The CDR3 DNA reads TGTGCCAGCAGTCCGGATCCTCCCCTTAACTATGGCTACACCTTC. The chain uses TRBV27 and TRBJ1-2; D ambiguous. This CDR3 has 15 amino acids. Germline CDR1 and CDR2: MNHEY and SMNVEV (reference sequence). The V gene lost 5 bases and the J gene lost 1 base, with 14 bases spanning the gap.

This clonotype is a singleton in its sample. The V and J genes are TRBV12-3 or TRBV12-4 and TRBJ2-7; weak D call: TRBD1 (6 bases). The CDR3 spans 14 residues. V was pared by 1 base and J by 5 bases, with 12 bases between. Here the CDR3 reads CASSLDLGTNEQYF. The CDR3 coding sequence is TGTGCCAGCAGTTTAGACCTCGGGACAAACGAGCAGTACTTC.

The V and J genes are TRBV27 and TRBJ2-5, with D unresolved. Looked up from germline, CDR1 is MNHEY and CDR2 is SMNVEV (reference sequence). The CDR3 is 14 amino acids. Trimming took 6 bases from V and 5 from J, leaving 16 bases between them. The CDR3 DNA reads as TGTGCCAGCAGCCCCGGGCTTTCTGTGGAGACCCAGTACTTC. Translated, it gives CASSPGLSVETQYF.

The J gene is TRBJ2-7, the V gene TRBV29-1; D not resolved. Germline V gene lookup returns CDR1 SQVTM and CDR2 ANQGSEA. V lost 6 bases, J lost 0 bases, and 12 bases lay in between. The CDR3 consists of 13 residues. The CDR3 loop reads CSVVGGPSYEQYF. The CDR3 DNA reads TGCAGCGTCGTGGGTGGGCCCTCCTACGAGCAGTACTTC.

V gene TRBV28 combines with J gene TRBJ1-1; unclear D gene. The germline V gene encodes CDR1 MDHEN and CDR2 SYDVKM. Trimming cost V 7 bases and J 3 bases, with 24 bases left between them. The CDR3 contains 17 residues. CDR3 protein: CASTSPDKSLRDTEAFF. The DNA for the CDR3 is TGTGCCAGCACCTCCCCCGACAAGAGTCTACGCGACACTGAAGCTTTCTTT.

The chain couples TRBV29-1 to TRBJ1-2; D may be TRBD1 (6 bases). Trimming removed 3 bases at V and 4 bases at J, with 12 bases between. Germline V CDR1 and CDR2: SQVTM, ANQGSEA. CDR3 length: 13 amino acids. CDR3 sequence (DNA): TGCAGCGTTGATCAACAGGGTGGCTATGGCTACACCTTC. Translated, it gives CSVDQQGGYGYTF. Based on the CDR3 plus reference TRBV29-1 and TRBJ1-2, the full variable domain is SAVISQKPSRDICQRGTSLTIQCQVDSQVTMMFWYRQQPGQSLTLIATANQGSEATYESGFVIDKFPISRPNLTFSTLTVSNMSPEDSSIYLCSVDQQGGYGYTFGSGTRLTVV.

The chain joins TRBV30 to TRBJ2-2, with D possibly matching TRBD2 (6 bases). The V gene lost 1 base and the J gene lost 6 bases, with 9 bases spanning the gap. CDR1 is GTSNPN, CDR2 SVGIG, per germline (reference sequence). The CDR3 is 13 residues long. CDR3 in amino acids: CAWSGGRPGELFF. The CDR3 DNA reads TGTGCCTGGAGTGGGGGGAGGCCCGGGGAGCTGTTTTTT. The variable domain in full, with the rest retrieved from reference TRBV30 and TRBJ2-2, is SQTIHQWPATLVQPVGSPLSLECTVEGTSNPNLYWYRQAAGRGLQLLFYSVGIGQISSEVPQNLSASRPQDRQFILSSKKLLLSDSGFYLCAWSGGRPGELFFGEGSRLTVL.

This sequence joins TRBV6-6 and TRBJ2-3; D uncertain. Germline CDR1 MNHNY, CDR2 SVGAGI (reference sequence). The CDR3 covers 11 residues. Between the trimmed V and J ends, which lost 5 bases and 11 bases, there was a span of 11 bases. The CDR3 sequence: CASSIPTQQYF. In DNA, the CDR3 is TGTGCCAGCAGTATCCCCACTCAGCAGTATTTT.